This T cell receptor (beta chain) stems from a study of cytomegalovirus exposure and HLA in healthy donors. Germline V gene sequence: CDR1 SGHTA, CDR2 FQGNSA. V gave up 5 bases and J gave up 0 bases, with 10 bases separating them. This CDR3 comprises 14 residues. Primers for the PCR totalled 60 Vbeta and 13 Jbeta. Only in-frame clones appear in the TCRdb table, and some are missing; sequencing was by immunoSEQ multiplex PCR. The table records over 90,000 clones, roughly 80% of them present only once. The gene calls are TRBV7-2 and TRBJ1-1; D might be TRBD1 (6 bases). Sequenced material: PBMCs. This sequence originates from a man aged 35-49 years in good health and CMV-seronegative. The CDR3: CASSLTGLNTEAFF. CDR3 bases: TGTGCCAGCAGCCTGACAGGTCTGAACACTGAAGCTTTCTTT.